The 22 T cell receptor beta chains listed next were all sequenced from one sample in a study of post-analysis software for immune sequencing data. TCR beta cDNA libraries had unique molecular identifiers. Each CDR3 protein is one row after TCRdb ran MiXCR on the PCR reads. The table lists about 820,000 distinct CDR3 sequences, about 50% of them singletons, with around 4.5% in the top ten. Study-level findings and limits: The five TRBV segments detected at higher frequency in patients than in controls included TRBV5-6, TRBV5-1 and TRBV20-1.

Their target antigens are unknown. Sequenced sample: blood. Receptor source: a girl aged 10 to 17 with multiple sclerosis.

This chain joins TRBV6-6 and TRBJ2-4, with a tentative D call TRBD2 (5 bases). The closer fit of TRBJ2-5 to the DNA end suggests the J call may be wrong. CDR3 size: 13 residues. The V gene's germline CDR1 is MNHNY and CDR2 SVGAGI (reference sequence). CDR3 residues: CASGRRAGETQYF. As DNA, the CDR3 is TGTGCCAGTGGCAGGCGGGCGGGAGAGACCCAGTACTTC.

This clonotype was seen a few times. The V and J genes are TRBV20-1 and TRBJ2-1, with D perhaps matching TRBD2 (6 bases). The V end was cut by 6 bases, the J end by 3 bases, with 18 bases between. CDR3 size: 15 residues. CDR1 and CDR2 (germline): DFQATT, SNEGSKA (reference sequence). The CDR3: CSAVSRSGVYNEQFF. The CDR3 bases are TGCAGTGCCGTCTCGAGGTCGGGAGTCTACAATGAGCAGTTCTTC.

The V and J genes are TRBV3-1 and TRBJ1-4; the D gene is possibly TRBD1 (5 bases). V was shortened by 4 bases and J by 8 bases, with 14 bases between the two germline ends. Germline CDR1 LGHDT, CDR2 YNNKEL (reference sequence). The CDR3 extends over 14 amino acids. Here the CDR3 reads CASSPSGTGEKLFF. Written as DNA, the CDR3 is TGTGCCAGCAGCCCCTCGGGGACGGGGGAAAAACTGTTTTTT. Based on the CDR3 plus reference TRBV3-1 and TRBJ1-4, the full variable domain is DTAVSQTPKYLVTQMGNDKSIKCEQNLGHDTMYWYKQDSKKFLKIMFSYNNKELIINETVPNRFSPKSPDKAHLNLHINSLELGDSAVYFCASSPSGTGEKLFFGSGTQLSVL.

The rearrangement uses TRBV7-2 and TRBJ2-3, with 11 bases identical to TRBD2. Germline V gene data show CDR1 as SGHTA and CDR2 as FQGNSA. This CDR3 has 16 amino acids. The V gene end was trimmed by 4 bases and the J gene end by 2 bases; junction bases not matched to a gene: 5. CDR3 nucleotide sequence: TGTGCCAGCAGCTACAGACTAGCGGGGAACACAGATACGCAGTATTTT. Protein sequence: CASSYRLAGNTDTQYF.

V gene TRBV6-4 combines with J gene TRBJ1-6, with 10 nucleotides matching TRBD1. Germline V CDR1 and CDR2: MRHNA, SNTAGT. With 6 bases clipped from V and 9 bases from J, the junction kept 8 bases outside the gene matches. The CDR3 runs to 15 residues. The CDR3 bases are TGTGCCAGCAGAACAGAGGGGACAGGGGTTTCACCCCTCCACTTT. Translating gives CASRTEGTGVSPLHF.

This rearrangement joins TRBV7-8 to TRBJ2-5; TRBD2 is a possible D gene (6 bases). The V gene's germline CDR1 is SGHVS and CDR2 FQNEAQ. Trimming pared 5 bases from V and 0 bases from J, leaving 16 bases between. The CDR3 covers 16 residues. CDR3 in amino acids: CASSRGAGTYQETQYF. CDR3 bases: TGTGCCAGCAGCCGCGGGGCCGGGACCTACCAAGAGACCCAGTACTTC.

The rearrangement links TRBV20-1 to TRBJ2-5; D is undetermined. Germline V gene data show CDR1 as DFQATT and CDR2 as SNEGSKA (reference sequence). Trimming stripped 6 bases from V and 3 bases from J, with 8 bases between. This CDR3 is built from 11 residues. As DNA, the CDR3 is TGCAGTGCGGCTGTAGAAGAGACCCAGTACTTC. Encoded protein: CSAAVEETQYF.

This chain links TRBV7-9 with TRBJ2-1; D is unresolved. The CDR3 consists of 17 residues. Germline lookup yields CDR1 SEHNR and CDR2 FQNEAQ (reference sequence). V shed 7 bases and J shed 0 bases, with 19 bases lying between them. CDR3 DNA: TGTGCCAGCACCCTTATGCTAAGTCTTAGCTCCTACAATGAGCAGTTCTTC. Its translation: CASTLMLSLSSYNEQFF.

The CDR3 sequence is CASSQVAHSSGLNFDEQFF. CDR3 in DNA: TGTGCCAGCAGCCAAGTCGCACATTCTAGCGGCCTGAATTTCGATGAGCAGTTCTTC. The chain links TRBV3-1 to TRBJ2-1; the match to TRBD2 covers 7 bases. Germline lookup yields CDR1 LGHDT and CDR2 YNNKEL (reference sequence). CDR3 length: 19 amino acids. V shed 1 base, J shed 8 bases, and the junction held 20 bases outside the gene matches.

The genes are TRBV20-1 and TRBJ2-7, with D perhaps matching TRBD2 (6 bases). Trimming removed 7 bases from V and 1 base from J, with 14 bases in between. This CDR3 is 13 amino acids long. CDR1 and CDR2 from the germline V gene are DFQATT and SNEGSKA (reference sequence). The CDR3 here is CSVAAPNSYEQYF. The CDR3 bases are TGCAGTGTAGCGGCTCCAAATTCCTACGAGCAGTACTTC.

The chain joins TRBV14 to TRBJ2-7; D is undetermined. V gave up 5 bases and J gave up 2 bases, with 13 bases separating them. CDR3 length equals 14 residues. Germline V gene data show CDR1 as SGHDN and CDR2 as FVKESK. CDR3 bases: TGTGCCAGCAGCAGGGCCCCCTGGGCCTACGAGCAGTACTTC. Translated, it gives CASSRAPWAYEQYF.

The gene calls are TRBV20-1 and TRBJ1-1; tentatively, D is TRBD1 (5 bases). V was pared by 6 bases and J by 2 bases, with 10 bases between. Germline V lookup: CDR1 DFQATT, CDR2 SNEGSKA (reference sequence). This CDR3 contains 12 residues. The CDR3 protein is CSAGRGNTEAFF. CDR3 in DNA: TGCAGTGCGGGGAGGGGTAACACTGAAGCTTTCTTT.

This chain connects TRBV25-1 to TRBJ2-5; tentatively, D is TRBD2 (6 bases). The CDR3 loop spans 14 amino acids. V was cut by 5 bases and J by 2 bases, with 12 bases left in between. Germline V gives CDR1 MGHDK, CDR2 SYGVNS. The CDR3 DNA reads TGTGCCAGCAGTAGCGGGTGGGGACAAGAGACCCAGTACTTC. This codes for CASSSGWGQETQYF.

Of note for this clonotype: A much larger clonotype is one base distant, so this may be a read error. The chain combines TRBV29-1 with TRBJ2-1; D gene unclear. The CDR3 runs 10 residues. Trimming cost V 4 bases and J 13 bases, with 11 bases left between them. Looked up from germline, CDR1 is SQVTM and CDR2 is ANQGSEA. This chain's CDR3 is CSVGGETQFF. In DNA, the CDR3 is TGCAGCGTTGGTGGAGAGACCCAGTTCTTC.

This rearrangement joins TRBV12-3 or TRBV12-4 to TRBJ2-1; D is possibly TRBD2 (6 bases). The V end lost 1 base, the J end lost 8 bases, and 18 bases lay between the germline ends. The CDR3 is 16 residues long. CDR3 nucleotides: TGTGCCAGCAGTTTAGTCGCGGGACCGAGTTCGCATGAGCAGTTCTTC. Translated: CASSLVAGPSSHEQFF.

The V gene is TRBV12-3 or TRBV12-4, the J gene TRBJ2-4, with a weak D call TRBD1 (5 bases). The V gene lost 5 bases and the J gene lost 4 bases, with 9 bases spanning the gap. The length of the CDR3 is 13 residues. The CDR3 region has the DNA TGTGCCAGCAGTGGGCAGGGAAAAAACATTCAGTACTTC. Encoded protein: CASSGQGKNIQYF.

The J gene is TRBJ2-7, the V gene TRBV7-9; 11 positions match TRBD2. The CDR3 has 17 residues. From germline, CDR1 is SEHNR and CDR2 FQNEAQ (reference sequence). V lost 1 base, J lost 5 bases, and 10 bases stayed unmatched. This CDR3 reads CASSLVSGTSGTHEQYF. CDR3 sequence (DNA): TGTGCCAGCAGCTTAGTATCAGGGACTAGCGGAACCCACGAGCAGTACTTC.

V usage is TRBV29-1 and J usage is TRBJ2-7, with D tentatively TRBD2 (5 bases). Germline CDR1 SQVTM, CDR2 ANQGSEA. Trimming stripped 6 bases from V and 6 bases from J, with 18 bases between. This CDR3 has 13 residues. CDR3 protein: CSVWRGREGEQYF. DNA for the CDR3: TGCAGCGTGTGGCGTGGACGAGAGGGCGAGCAGTACTTC.

The chain links TRBV25-1 to TRBJ1-1, with D perhaps TRBD1 (6 bases). Germline-derived CDR1 and CDR2 are MGHDK and SYGVNS. V lost 2 bases, J lost 4 bases, and 8 bases lay in between. This CDR3 region has 13 residues. CDR3 residues: CASSEQGSTEAFF. In DNA, the CDR3 is TGTGCCAGCAGTGAACAGGGGAGCACTGAAGCTTTCTTT.

The chain employs TRBV11-2 and TRBJ2-7; possibly TRBD1 for D (6 bases). The V and J ends lost 3 bases and 2 bases respectively, with 17 bases between them. The CDR3 is made up of 16 amino acids. Looked up from germline, CDR1 is SGHAT and CDR2 is FQNNGV. The CDR3 DNA reads as TGTGCCAGCAGCTTGGACCACGGGACAAATACCTACGAGCAGTACTTC. Amino acid sequence: CASSLDHGTNTYEQYF.

This chain joins TRBV14 and TRBJ2-2; D gene unclear. The CDR3 consists of 15 residues. V was pared by 5 bases and J by 4 bases, with 14 bases between. Germline assignment: CDR1 SGHDN and CDR2 FVKESK. The CDR3 DNA follows: TGTGCCAGCAGCAGCACACGGGCAGGCACCGGGGAGCTGTTTTTT. It encodes CASSSTRAGTGELFF.

The table lists this clonotype with a few counts. The V and J genes are TRBV7-2 and TRBJ2-1; D could derive from TRBD1 or TRBD2 (6 bases each). Germline CDR1 SGHTA, CDR2 FQGNSA. V was trimmed by 5 bases and J by 6 bases, leaving 17 bases between them. The CDR3 consists of 15 residues. This CDR3 reads CASSISGAGSNEQFF. The CDR3 DNA sequence: TGTGCCAGCAGCATCTCGGGGGCAGGTAGCAATGAGCAGTTCTTC.